The source of this TCR beta chain is a study of cytomegalovirus exposure and HLA in healthy donors. On this clone: Its specificity is unknown.

As for the donors, each was a healthy bone marrow donor. CDR1 and CDR2 (germline): SGHRS, YFSETQ. The CDR3 runs to 14 residues. V dropped 4 bases and J dropped 0; count of bases not matched to a gene: 3. The study, taken as a whole, reports: Earlier findings revealed that most TCR beta V segments proved productive either about 87% or about 30% of the time.

PCR primers comprised 60 Vbeta and 13 Jbeta primers. The authors' processing: Around 10 million of the 80 million or so unique TCR beta chains counted in a later analysis were shared. TCRdb keeps only in-frame clones here, not all; method: immunoSEQ multiplex PCR. The DNA was the basis for D and trimming; V, J and clone size are from that table. The table lists over 100,000 clones, over 75% of them singletons. The rearrangement uses TRBV5-1 and TRBJ2-5, with TRBD1 matching 7 bases. This sequence was found in a male donor in good health and CMV-seropositive. The sequenced sample consisted of PBMCs. The CDR3 DNA reads TGCGCCAGCAGCCCGACAGGGAACCAAGAGACCCAGTACTTC. It encodes CASSPTGNQETQYF.